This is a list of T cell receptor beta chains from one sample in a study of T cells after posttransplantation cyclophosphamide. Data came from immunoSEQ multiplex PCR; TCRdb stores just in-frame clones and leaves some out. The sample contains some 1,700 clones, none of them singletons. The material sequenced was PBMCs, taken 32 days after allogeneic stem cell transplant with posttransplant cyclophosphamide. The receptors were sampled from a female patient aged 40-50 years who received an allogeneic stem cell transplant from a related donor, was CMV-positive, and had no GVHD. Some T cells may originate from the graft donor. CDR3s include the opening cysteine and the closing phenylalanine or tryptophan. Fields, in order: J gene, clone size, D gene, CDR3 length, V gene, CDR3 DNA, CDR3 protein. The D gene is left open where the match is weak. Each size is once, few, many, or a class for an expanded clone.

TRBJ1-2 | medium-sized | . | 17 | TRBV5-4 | TGTGCCAGCAGCCTCGTGAGGGGAACCTATACCTACTATGGCTACACCTTC | CASSLVRGTYTYYGYTF
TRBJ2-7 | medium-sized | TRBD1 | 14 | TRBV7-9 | TGTGCCAGCAGCTTTGGACAGGGGTACTACGAGCAGTACTTC | CASSFGQGYYEQYF
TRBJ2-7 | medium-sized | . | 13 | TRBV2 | TGTGCCAGCAGCCAGGGTCGAAACTACGAGCAGTACTTC | CASSQGRNYEQYF
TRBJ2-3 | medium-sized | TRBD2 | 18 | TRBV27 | TGTGCCAGCAGTGATCCAAGTCTAGCGGGGGCTAGCACAGATACGCAGTATTTT | CASSDPSLAGASTDTQYF
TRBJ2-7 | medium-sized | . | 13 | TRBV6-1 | TGTGCCAGCAGTGTCAGGGGAGCGGACGAGCAGTACTTC | CASSVRGADEQYF
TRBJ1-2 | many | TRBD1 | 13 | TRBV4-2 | TGTGCCAGCAGCCAACCCCTACAGGGGCGATTTACCTTC | CASSQPLQGRFTF
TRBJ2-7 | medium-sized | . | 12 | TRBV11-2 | TGTGCCAGCAGCTACGACAGCTACGAGCAGTACTTC | CASSYDSYEQYF
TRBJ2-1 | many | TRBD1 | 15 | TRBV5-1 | TGCGCCAGCAGCTTCCGGGACAGGGGATGGAATGAGCAGTTCTTC | CASSFRDRGWNEQFF
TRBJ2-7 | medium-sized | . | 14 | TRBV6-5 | TGTGCCAGCAGTTCACAGGAATTTACCTACGAGCAGTACTTC | CASSSQEFTYEQYF
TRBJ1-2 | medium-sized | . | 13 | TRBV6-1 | TGTGCCAGCAGTGAAAACAGGTCGTATGGCTACACCTTC | CASSENRSYGYTF
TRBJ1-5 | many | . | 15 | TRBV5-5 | TGTGCCAGCAGCTCCCTGAGTAGGGGAGGACAGCCCCAGCATTTT | CASSSLSRGGQPQHF
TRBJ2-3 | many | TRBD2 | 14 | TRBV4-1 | TGCGCCAGCAGCCAAGGGGCGGGGGGCAATACGCAGTATTTT | CASSQGAGGNTQYF
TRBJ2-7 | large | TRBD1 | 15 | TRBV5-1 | TGCGCCAGCAATGCAGAACAGGGGCCTCCCTACGAGCAGTACTTC | CASNAEQGPPYEQYF
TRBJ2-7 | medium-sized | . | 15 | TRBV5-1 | TGCGCCAGCAGCCCCGTTCAAATGGGCCTCAACGAGCAGTACTTC | CASSPVQMGLNEQYF
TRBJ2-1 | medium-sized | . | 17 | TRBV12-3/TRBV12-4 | TGTGCCAGCAGTCCAGGGAGGCCGCGATTCCTCTACAATGAGCAGTTCTTC | CASSPGRPRFLYNEQFF
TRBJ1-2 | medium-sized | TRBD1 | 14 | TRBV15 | TGTGCCACCAGCAGATCGCCCGGGACAGGGTCCAACACCTTC | CATSRSPGTGSNTF
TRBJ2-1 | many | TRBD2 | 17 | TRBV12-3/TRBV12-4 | TGTGCCAGCAGCCCTCGCCTAGCGGGGGGCCTTCTGAATGAGCAGTTCTTC | CASSPRLAGGLLNEQFF
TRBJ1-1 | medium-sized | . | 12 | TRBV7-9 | TGTGCCAGCAGTCTGACCACAGGGAAAACTTTCTTT | CASSLTTGKTFF
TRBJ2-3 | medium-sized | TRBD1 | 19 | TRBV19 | TGTGCCACCGCCTACCGGGACAGGGGGCGAATCGGGGAAAGAGATACGCAGTATTTT | CATAYRDRGRIGERDTQYF
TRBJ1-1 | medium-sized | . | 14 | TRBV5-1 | TGCGCCAGCAGCCGGCTAGGGGGGAACACTGAAGCTTTCTTT | CASSRLGGNTEAFF
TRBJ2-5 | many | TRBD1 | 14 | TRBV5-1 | TGCGCCAGCCGAACAGGGGGCACGGGAGAGACCCAGTACTTC | CASRTGGTGETQYF
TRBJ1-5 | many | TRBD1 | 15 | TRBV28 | TGTGCCAGCTCCACCAGGGGGTCGTGGAATCAGCCCCAGCATTTT | CASSTRGSWNQPQHF
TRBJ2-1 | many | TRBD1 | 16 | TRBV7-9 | TGTGCCAGCAGCTCGACCGGGACAGGGAGGAATGACGAGCAGTTCTTC | CASSSTGTGRNDEQFF